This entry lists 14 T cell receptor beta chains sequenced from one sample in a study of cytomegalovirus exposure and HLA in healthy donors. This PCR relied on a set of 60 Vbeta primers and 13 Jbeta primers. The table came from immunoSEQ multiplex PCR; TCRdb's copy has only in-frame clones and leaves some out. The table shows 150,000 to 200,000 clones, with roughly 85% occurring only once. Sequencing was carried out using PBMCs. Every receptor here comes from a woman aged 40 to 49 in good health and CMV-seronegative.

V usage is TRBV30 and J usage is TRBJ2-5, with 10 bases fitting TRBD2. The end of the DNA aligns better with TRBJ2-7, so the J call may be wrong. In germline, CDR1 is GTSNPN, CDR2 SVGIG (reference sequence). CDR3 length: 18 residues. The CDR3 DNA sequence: TGTGCCTGGAGTGTATTGGGTCGACTAGCGGGCCGTTCCTACGAGCAGTACTTC. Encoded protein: CAWSVLGRLAGRSYEQYF.

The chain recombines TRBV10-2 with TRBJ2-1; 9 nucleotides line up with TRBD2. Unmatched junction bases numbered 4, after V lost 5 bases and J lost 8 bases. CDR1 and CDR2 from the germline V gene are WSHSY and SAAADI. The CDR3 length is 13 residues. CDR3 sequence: CASSSSGIDEQFF. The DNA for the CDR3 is TGCGCCAGCAGTTCTAGCGGGATTGATGAGCAGTTCTTC.

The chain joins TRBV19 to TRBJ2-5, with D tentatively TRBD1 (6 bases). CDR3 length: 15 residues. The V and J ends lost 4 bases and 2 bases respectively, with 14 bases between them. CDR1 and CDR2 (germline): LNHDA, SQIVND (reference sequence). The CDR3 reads CASSTGTLPQETQYF. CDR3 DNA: TGTGCCAGTAGTACCGGGACACTACCTCAAGAGACCCAGTACTTC.

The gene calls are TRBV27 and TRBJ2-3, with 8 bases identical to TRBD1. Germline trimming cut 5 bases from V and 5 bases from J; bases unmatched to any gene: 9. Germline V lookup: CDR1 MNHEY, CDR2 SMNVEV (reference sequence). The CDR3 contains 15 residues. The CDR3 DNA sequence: TGTGCCAGCAGTCCCATGGACAGGGTTGGAGATACGCAGTATTTT. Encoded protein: CASSPMDRVGDTQYF.

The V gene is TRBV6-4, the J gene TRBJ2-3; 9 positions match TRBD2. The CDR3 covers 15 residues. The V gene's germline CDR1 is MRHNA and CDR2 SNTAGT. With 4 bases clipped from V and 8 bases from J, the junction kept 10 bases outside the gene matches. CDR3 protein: CASSALAGGPGTQYF. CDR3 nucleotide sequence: TGTGCCAGCAGTGCCCTGGCGGGGGGGCCGGGTACGCAGTATTTT.

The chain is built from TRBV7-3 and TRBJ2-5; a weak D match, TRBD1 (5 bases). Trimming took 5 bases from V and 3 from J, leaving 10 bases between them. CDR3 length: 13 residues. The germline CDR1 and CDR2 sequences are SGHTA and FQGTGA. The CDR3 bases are TGTGCCAGCAGCGTATTCAGGGAAGAGACCCAGTACTTC. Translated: CASSVFREETQYF.

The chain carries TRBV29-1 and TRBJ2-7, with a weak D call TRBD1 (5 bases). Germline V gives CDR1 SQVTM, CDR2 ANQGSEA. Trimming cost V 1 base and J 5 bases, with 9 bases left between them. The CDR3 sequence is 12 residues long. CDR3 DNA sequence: TGCAGCGTTGAAGGGGGCAGCGACGAGCAGTACTTC. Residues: CSVEGGSDEQYF.

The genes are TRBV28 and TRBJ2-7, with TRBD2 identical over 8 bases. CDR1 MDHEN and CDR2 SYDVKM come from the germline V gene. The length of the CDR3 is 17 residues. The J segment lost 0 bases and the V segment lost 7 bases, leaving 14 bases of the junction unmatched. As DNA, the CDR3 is TGTGCCAGCATGAATACGGGACTAGGATTCTACTCCTACGAGCAGTACTTC. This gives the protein CASMNTGLGFYSYEQYF.

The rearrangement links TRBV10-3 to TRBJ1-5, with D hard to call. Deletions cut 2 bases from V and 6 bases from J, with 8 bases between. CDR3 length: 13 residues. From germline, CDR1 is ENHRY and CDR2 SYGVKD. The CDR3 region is CAISEVLRQPQHF. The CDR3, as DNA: TGTGCCATCAGTGAGGTCCTTCGTCAGCCCCAGCATTTT.

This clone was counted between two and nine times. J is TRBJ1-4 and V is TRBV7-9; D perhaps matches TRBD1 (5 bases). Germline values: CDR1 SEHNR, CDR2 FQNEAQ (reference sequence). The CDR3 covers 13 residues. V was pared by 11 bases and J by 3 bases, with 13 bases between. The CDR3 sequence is CAASAGPNEKLFF. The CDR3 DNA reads TGTGCCGCGTCGGCGGGGCCTAATGAAAAACTGTTTTTT.

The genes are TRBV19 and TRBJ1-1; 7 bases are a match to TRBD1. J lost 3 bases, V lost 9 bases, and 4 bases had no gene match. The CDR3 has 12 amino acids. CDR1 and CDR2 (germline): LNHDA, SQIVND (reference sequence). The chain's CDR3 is CARSTGDTEAFF. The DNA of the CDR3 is TGTGCCAGGTCAACAGGGGACACTGAAGCTTTCTTT.

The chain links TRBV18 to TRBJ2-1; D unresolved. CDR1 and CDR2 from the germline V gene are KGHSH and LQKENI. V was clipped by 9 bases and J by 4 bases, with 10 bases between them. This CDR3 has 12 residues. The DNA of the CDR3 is TGTGCCAGTTCTCACGGTTACAATGAGCAGTTCTTC. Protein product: CASSHGYNEQFF.

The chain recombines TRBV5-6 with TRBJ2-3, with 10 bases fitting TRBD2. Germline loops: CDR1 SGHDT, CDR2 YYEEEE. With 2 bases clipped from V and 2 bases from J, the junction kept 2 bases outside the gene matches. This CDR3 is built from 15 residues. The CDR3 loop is CASSLLAGTTDTQYF. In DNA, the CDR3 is TGTGCCAGCAGCTTACTAGCGGGGACCACAGATACGCAGTATTTT.

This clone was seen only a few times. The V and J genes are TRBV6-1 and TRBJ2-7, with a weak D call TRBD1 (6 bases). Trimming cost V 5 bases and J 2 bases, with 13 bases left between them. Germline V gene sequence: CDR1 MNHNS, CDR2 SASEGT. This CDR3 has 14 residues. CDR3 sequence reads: CASSPGPGAYEQYF. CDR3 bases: TGTGCCAGCAGTCCCGGTCCAGGGGCCTACGAGCAGTACTTC.